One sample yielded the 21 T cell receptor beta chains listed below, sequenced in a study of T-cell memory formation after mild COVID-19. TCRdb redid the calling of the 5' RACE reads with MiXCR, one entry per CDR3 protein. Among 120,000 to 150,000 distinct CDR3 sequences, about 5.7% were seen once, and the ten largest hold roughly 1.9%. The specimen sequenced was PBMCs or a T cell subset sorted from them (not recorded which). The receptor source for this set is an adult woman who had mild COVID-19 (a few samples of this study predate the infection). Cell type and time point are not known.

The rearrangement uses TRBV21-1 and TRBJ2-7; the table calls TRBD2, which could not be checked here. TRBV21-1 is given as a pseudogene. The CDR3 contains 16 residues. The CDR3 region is CASSQSWGKGRYEQYF. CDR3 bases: TGTGCCAGCAGCCAAAGCTGGGGGAAGGGCCGCTACGAGCAGTACTTC.

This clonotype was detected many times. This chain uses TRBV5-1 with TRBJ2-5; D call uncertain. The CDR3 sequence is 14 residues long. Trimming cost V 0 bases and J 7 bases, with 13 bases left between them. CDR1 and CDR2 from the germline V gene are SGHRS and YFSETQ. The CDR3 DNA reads TGCGCCAGCAGCTTGGGGCCCCTGGACGTGACCCAGTACTTC. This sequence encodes CASSLGPLDVTQYF.

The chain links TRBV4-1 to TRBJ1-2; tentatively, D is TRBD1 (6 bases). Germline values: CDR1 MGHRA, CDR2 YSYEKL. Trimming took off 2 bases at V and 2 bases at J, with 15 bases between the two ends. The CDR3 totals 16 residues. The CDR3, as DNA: TGCGCCAGCAGCCAACCGACAGGAACGGGAAACTATGGCTACACCTTC. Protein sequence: CASSQPTGTGNYGYTF.

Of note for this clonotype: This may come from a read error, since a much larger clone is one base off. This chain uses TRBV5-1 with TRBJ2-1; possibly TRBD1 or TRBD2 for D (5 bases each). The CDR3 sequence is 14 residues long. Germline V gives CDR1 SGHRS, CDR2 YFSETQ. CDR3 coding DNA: TGCGCCAGCAGCTTTCGGGGCGACCACAATGAGAAGTTCTTC. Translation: CASSFRGDHNEKFF.

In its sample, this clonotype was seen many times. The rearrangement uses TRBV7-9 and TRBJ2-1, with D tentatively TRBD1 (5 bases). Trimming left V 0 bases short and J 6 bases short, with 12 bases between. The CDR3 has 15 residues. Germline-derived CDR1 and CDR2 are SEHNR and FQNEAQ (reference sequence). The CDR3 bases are TGTGCCAGCAGCTTAGCGGAAACAGGCTTCAATGAGCAGTTCTTC. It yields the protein CASSLAETGFNEQFF.

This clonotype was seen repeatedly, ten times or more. CDR3 loop: CASSQDWLGRNTEAFF. CDR3 DNA sequence: TGCGCCAGCAGCCAAGATTGGCTGGGAAGGAACACTGAAGCTTTCTTT. The V gene is TRBV4-1, the J gene TRBJ1-1; D is uncertain. V gave up 0 bases and J gave up 1 base, with 12 bases separating them. The CDR3 spans 16 residues. Germline loops: CDR1 MGHRA, CDR2 YSYEKL.

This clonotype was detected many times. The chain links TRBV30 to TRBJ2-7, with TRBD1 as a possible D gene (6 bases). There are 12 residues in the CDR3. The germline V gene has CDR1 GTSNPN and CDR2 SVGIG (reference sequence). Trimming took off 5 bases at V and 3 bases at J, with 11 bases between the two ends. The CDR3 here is CAWGTGNYEQYF. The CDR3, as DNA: TGTGCCTGGGGTACAGGGAACTACGAGCAGTACTTC.

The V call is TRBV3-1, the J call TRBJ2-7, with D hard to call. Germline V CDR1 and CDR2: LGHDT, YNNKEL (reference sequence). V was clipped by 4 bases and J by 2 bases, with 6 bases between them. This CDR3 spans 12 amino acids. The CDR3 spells CASSRSTYEQYF. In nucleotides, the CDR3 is TGTGCCAGCAGCCGATCCACCTACGAGCAGTACTTC.

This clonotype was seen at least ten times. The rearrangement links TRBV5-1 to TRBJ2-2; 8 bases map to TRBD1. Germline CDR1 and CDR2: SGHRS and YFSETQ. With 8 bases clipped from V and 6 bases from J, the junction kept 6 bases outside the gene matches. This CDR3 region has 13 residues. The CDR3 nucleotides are TGCGCCAGTGACAGGGGTGGCTCCGGGGAGCTGTTTTTT. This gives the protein CASDRGGSGELFF.

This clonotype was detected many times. CDR3 DNA sequence: TGTGCCAGCAGATGGACAGGGCAAGAGACCCAGTACTTC. It codes for CASRWTGQETQYF. The chain links TRBV6-6 to TRBJ2-5, with 8 positions matching TRBD1. V shed 6 bases and J 2 bases; nucleotides not matched to a gene: 2. CDR3 length: 13 residues. Germline V gene sequence: CDR1 MNHNY, CDR2 SVGAGI (reference sequence).

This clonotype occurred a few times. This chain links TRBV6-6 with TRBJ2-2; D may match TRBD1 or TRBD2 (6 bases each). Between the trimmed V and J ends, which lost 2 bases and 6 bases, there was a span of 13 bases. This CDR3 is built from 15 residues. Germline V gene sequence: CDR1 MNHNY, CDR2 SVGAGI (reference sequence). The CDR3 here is CASSYGRGQAGELFF. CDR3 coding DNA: TGTGCCAGCAGTTACGGTCGGGGGCAGGCCGGGGAGCTGTTTTTT.

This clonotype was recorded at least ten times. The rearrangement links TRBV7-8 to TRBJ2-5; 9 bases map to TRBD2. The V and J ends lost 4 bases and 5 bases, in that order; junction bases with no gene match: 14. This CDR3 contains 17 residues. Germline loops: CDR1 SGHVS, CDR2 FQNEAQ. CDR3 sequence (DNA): TGTGCCAGCAGCTCGACAGCCTGGCGGGAGGGCCGTGAGACCCAGTACTTC. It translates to CASSSTAWREGRETQYF.

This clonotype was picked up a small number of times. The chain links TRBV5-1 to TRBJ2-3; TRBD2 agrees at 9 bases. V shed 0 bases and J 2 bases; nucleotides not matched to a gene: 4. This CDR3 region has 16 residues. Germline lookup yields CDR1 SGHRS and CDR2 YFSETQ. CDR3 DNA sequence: TGCGCCAGCAGCTTGGGACTAGCGGAGATCACAGATACGCAGTATTTT. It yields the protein CASSLGLAEITDTQYF.

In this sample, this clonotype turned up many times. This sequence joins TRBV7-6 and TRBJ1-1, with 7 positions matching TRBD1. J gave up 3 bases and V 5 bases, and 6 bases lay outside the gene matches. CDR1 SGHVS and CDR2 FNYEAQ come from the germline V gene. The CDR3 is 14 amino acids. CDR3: CASSPRTGYTEAFF. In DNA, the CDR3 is TGTGCCAGCAGCCCCCGGACAGGCTACACTGAAGCTTTCTTT.

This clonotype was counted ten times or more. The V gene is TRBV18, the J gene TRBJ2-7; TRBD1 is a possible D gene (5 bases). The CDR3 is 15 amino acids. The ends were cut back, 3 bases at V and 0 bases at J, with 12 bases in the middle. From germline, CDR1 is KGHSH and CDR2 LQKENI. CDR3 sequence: CASSPGQIHSYEQYF. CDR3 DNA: TGTGCCAGCTCACCGGGGCAGATTCACTCCTACGAGCAGTACTTC.

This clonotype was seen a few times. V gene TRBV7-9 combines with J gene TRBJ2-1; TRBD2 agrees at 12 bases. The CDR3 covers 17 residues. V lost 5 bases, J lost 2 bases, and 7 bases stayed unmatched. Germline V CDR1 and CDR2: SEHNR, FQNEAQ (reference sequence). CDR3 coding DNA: TGTGCCAGCAGCAAAGAGACTAGCGGGGGACCCTACAATGAGCAGTTCTTC. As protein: CASSKETSGGPYNEQFF.

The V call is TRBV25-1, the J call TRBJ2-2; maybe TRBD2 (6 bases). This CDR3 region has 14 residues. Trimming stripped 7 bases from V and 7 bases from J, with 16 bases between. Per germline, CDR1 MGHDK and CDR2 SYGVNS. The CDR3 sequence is CASTEEGWSGELFF. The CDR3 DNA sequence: TGTGCCAGCACCGAGGAGGGTTGGAGCGGGGAGCTGTTTTTT. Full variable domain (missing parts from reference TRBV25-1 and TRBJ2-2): EADIYQTPRYLVIGTGKKITLECSQTMGHDKMYWYQQDPGMELHLIHYSYGVNSTEKGDLSSESTVSRIRTEHFPLTLESARPSHTSQYLCASTEEGWSGELFFGEGSRLTVL.

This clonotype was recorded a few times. The CDR3 DNA reads as TGTGCCATCAGTGAGTCGCGGACTAGCGGGAGCTTCGCAGATACGCAGTATTTT. The encoded protein is CAISESRTSGSFADTQYF. J is TRBJ2-3 and V is TRBV10-3; 13 bases match TRBD2. The V gene end was trimmed by 0 bases and the J gene end by 4 bases; junction bases not matched to a gene: 7. There are 18 residues in the CDR3. Germline CDR1 is ENHRY and CDR2 is SYGVKD.

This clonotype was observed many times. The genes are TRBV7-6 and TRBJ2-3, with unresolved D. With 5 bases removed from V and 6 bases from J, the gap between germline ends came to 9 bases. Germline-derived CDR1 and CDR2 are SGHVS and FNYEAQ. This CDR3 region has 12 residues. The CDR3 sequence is CASSLLKDTQYF. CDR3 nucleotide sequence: TGTGCCAGCAGCCTTCTCAAGGATACGCAGTATTTT.

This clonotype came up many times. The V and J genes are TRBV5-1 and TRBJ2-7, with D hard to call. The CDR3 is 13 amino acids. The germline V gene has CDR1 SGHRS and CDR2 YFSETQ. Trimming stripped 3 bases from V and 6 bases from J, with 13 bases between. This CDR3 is CASSSRASAEQYF. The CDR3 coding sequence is TGCGCCAGCAGCTCCCGGGCGTCAGCCGAGCAGTACTTC.

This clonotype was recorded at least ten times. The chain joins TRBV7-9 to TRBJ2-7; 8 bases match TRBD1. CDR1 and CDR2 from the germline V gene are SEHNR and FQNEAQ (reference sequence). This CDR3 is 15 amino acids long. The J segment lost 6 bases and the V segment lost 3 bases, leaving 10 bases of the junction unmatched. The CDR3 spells CASSFGQGARGEQYF. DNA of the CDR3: TGTGCCAGCAGCTTCGGACAGGGAGCTCGCGGCGAGCAGTACTTC. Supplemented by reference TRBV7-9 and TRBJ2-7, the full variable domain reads DTGVSQNPRHKITKRGQNVTFRCDPISEHNRLYWYRQTLGQGPEFLTYFQNEAQLEKSRLLSDRFSAERPKGSFSTLEIQRTEQGDSAMYLCASSFGQGARGEQYFGPGTRLTVT.